This TCR beta chain emerged from a study of cytomegalovirus exposure and HLA in healthy donors. The CDR3 loop spans 13 amino acids. Per the germline V gene, CDR1 is SQVTM and CDR2 is ANQGSEA. V lost 8 bases and J 0 bases, leaving 13 bases between the germline ends. Broader study findings: The study listed some 160 cytomegalovirus-associated TCR beta chains.

To note about this clone: No antigen is known for it.

Primers included in the PCR were 60 Vbeta and 13 Jbeta primers. Some clones are missing from TCRdb's copy, which holds only in-frame ones; the method was immunoSEQ multiplex PCR. The table lists 280,000 or so clones, 70% to 90% of them singletons. The sequence was collected from a woman under 30 in good health and CMV-seronegative. Material: PBMCs. The chain recombines TRBV29-1 with TRBJ1-1; D not resolved. CDR3 residues: CSYGRGLNTEAFF. The CDR3 coding sequence is TGCAGCTATGGGAGAGGCTTGAACACTGAAGCTTTCTTT.